This T cell receptor (beta chain) was recovered during a study of blood T cell repertoires in COVID-19. About the study: Acute and convalescent COVID-19 specimens originated in the United States, Italy and Spain. Sample material is recorded as cDNA or gDNA derived from T cells, B-cell-depleted T cells, or PBMCs.

Original analysis: Using reference gene primer amplification, nucleated cell counts were estimated. Measured with immunoSEQ multiplex PCR; TCRdb has only the in-frame clones, and not every one. V, J and clone size were drawn from that table, and D and trimming were deduced from the DNA. The sample holds 250,000 or so clones, less than 90% seen once. CDR3 length: 18 residues. Germline V gene sequence: CDR1 SGHRS, CDR2 YFSETQ. V was pared by 0 bases and J by 2 bases, with 10 bases of the junction left unmatched. The receptor comes from a man in his sixties with acute or convalescent COVID-19. The genes are TRBV5-1 and TRBJ2-3; TRBD2 agrees at 9 bases. The specimen sequenced was peripheral blood. The CDR3 here is CASSLGPVTSGHTDTQYF. The CDR3 nucleotides are TGCGCCAGCAGCTTGGGTCCAGTCACTAGCGGGCACACAGATACGCAGTATTTT. Full variable domain (rest looked up from reference TRBV5-1 and TRBJ2-3): KAGVTQTPRYLIKTRGQQVTLSCSPISGHRSVSWYQQTPGQGLQFLFEYFSETQRNKGNFPGRFSGRQFSNSRSEMNVSTLELGDSALYLCASSLGPVTSGHTDTQYFGPGTRLTVL.